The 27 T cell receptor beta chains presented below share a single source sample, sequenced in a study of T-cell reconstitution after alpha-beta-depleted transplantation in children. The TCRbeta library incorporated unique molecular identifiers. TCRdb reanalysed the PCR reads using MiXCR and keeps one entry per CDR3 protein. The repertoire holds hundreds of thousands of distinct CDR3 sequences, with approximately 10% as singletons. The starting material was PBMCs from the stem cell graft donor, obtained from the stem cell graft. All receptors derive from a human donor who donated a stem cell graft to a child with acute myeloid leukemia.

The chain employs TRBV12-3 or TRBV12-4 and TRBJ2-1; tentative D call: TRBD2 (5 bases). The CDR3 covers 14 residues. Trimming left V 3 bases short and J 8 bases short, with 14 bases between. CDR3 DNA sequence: TGTGCCAGCAGTTTTTACGTCGGGGAGTATGAGCAGTTCTTC. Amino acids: CASSFYVGEYEQFF.

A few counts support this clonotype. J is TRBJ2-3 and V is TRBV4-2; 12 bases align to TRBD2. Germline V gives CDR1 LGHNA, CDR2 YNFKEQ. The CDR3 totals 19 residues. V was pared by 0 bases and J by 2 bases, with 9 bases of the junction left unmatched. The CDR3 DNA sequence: TGTGCCAGCAGCCAAGATTGGCGAGGACTAGCGGGAAACACAGATACGCAGTATTTT. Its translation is CASSQDWRGLAGNTDTQYF.

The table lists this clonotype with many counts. CDR3 DNA: TGCAGTGCCCCAGATAGCACAGATACGCAGTATTTT. As protein: CSAPDSTDTQYF. The chain employs TRBV20-1 and TRBJ2-3; D uncertain. V lost 6 bases and J 0 bases, leaving 7 bases between the germline ends. The CDR3 extends over 12 amino acids. Germline CDR1 reads DFQATT; CDR2 reads SNEGSKA (reference sequence).

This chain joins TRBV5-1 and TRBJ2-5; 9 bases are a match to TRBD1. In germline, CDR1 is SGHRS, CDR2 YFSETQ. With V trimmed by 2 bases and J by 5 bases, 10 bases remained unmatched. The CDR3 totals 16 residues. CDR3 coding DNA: TGCGCCAGCAGCTTACGACCGGGACAGGGACAGGAGACCCAGTACTTC. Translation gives CASSLRPGQGQETQYF. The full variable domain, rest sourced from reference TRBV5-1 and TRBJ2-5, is KAGVTQTPRYLIKTRGQQVTLSCSPISGHRSVSWYQQTPGQGLQFLFEYFSETQRNKGNFPGRFSGRQFSNSRSEMNVSTLELGDSALYLCASSLRPGQGQETQYFGPGTRLLVL.

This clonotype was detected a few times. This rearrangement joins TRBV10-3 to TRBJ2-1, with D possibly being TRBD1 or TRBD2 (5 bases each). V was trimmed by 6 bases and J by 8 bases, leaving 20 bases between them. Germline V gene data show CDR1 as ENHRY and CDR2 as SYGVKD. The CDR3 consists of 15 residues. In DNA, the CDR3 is TGTGCCATCAGGGGGACGGCGGGCCCCGGGGATGAGCAGTTCTTC. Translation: CAIRGTAGPGDEQFF.

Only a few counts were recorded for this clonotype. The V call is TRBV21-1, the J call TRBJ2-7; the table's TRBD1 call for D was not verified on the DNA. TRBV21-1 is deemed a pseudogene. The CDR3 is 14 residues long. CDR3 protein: CASSKDGGNYEQYF. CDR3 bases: TGTGCCAGCAGCAAAGATGGGGGTAACTACGAGCAGTACTTC.

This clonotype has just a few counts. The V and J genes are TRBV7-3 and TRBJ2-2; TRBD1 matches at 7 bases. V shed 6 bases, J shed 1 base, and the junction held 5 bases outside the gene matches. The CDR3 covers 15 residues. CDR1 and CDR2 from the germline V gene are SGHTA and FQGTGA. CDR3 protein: CASSDRAVNTGELFF. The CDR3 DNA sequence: TGTGCCAGCAGTGACAGGGCGGTGAACACCGGGGAGCTGTTTTTT.

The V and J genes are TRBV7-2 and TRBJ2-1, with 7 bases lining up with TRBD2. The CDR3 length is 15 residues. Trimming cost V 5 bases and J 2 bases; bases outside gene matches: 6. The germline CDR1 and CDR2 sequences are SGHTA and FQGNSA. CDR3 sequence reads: CASSPKGRAYNEQFF. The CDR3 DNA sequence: TGTGCCAGCAGCCCCAAGGGGAGGGCCTACAATGAGCAGTTCTTC.

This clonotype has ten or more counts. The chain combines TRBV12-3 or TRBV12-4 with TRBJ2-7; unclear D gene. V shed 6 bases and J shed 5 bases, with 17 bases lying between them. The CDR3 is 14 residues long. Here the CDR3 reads CASRPGLDMDEQYF. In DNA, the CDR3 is TGTGCCAGCAGACCCGGGCTAGACATGGACGAGCAGTACTTC.

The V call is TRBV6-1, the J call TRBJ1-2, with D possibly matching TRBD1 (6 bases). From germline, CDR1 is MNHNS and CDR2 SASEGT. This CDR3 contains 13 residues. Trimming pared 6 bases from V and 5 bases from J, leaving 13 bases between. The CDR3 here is CASSRWQGYGYTF. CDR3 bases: TGTGCCAGCAGCCGTTGGCAGGGGTATGGCTACACCTTC.

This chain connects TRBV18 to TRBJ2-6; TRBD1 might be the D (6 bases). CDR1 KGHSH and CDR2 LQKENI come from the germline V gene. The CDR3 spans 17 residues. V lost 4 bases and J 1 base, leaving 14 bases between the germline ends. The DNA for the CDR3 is TGTGCCAGCTCACTAAATCAACAGGGATCTGGGGCCAACGTCCTGACTTTC. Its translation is CASSLNQQGSGANVLTF.

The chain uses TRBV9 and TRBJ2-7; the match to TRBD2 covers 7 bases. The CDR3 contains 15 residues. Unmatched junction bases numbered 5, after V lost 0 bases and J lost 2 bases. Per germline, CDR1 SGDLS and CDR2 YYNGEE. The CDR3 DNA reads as TGTGCCAGCAGCGTAGGGGCTAGCGGTACCTACGAGCAGTACTTC. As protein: CASSVGASGTYEQYF. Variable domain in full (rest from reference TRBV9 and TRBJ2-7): DSGVTQTPKHLITATGQRVTLRCSPRSGDLSVYWYQQSLDQGLQFLIQYYNGEERAKGNILERFSAQQFPDLHSELNLSSLELGDSALYFCASSVGASGTYEQYFGPGTRLTVT.

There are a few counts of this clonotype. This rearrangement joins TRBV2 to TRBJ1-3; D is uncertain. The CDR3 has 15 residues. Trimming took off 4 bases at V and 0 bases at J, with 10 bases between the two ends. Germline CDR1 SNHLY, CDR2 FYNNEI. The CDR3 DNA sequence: TGTGCCAGCAGTGGGAGGGTCCCCTCTGGAAACACCATATATTTT. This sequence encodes CASSGRVPSGNTIYF.

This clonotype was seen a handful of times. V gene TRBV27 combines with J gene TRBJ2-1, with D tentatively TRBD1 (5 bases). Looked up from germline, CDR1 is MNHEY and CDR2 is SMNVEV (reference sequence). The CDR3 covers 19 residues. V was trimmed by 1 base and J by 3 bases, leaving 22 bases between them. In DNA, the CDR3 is TGTGCCAGCAGTTTATACGACCTCTCTAGGGGTTCTATCTACAATGAGCAGTTCTTC. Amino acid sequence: CASSLYDLSRGSIYNEQFF.

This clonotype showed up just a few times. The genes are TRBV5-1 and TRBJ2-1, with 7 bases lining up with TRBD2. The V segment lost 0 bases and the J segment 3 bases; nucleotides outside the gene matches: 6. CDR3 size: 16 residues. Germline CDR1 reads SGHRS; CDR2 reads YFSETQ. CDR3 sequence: CASSLEGLAVYNEQFF. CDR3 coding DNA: TGCGCCAGCAGCTTGGAGGGCCTAGCGGTCTACAATGAGCAGTTCTTC. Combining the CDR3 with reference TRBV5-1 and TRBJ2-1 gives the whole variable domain KAGVTQTPRYLIKTRGQQVTLSCSPISGHRSVSWYQQTPGQGLQFLFEYFSETQRNKGNFPGRFSGRQFSNSRSEMNVSTLELGDSALYLCASSLEGLAVYNEQFFGPGTRLTVL.

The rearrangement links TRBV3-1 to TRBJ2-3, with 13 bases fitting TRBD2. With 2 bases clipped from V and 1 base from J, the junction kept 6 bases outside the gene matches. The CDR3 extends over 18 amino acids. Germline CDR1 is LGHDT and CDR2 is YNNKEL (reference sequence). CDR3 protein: CASSQPRGTSGGTDTQYF. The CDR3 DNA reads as TGTGCCAGCAGCCAACCGAGAGGGACTAGCGGGGGCACAGATACGCAGTATTTT.

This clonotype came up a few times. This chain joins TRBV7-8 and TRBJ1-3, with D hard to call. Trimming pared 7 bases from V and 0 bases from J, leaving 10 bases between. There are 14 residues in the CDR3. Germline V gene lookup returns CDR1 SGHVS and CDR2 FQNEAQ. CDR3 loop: CASTDGSSGNTIYF. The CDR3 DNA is TGTGCCAGCACCGACGGATCCTCTGGAAACACCATATATTTT. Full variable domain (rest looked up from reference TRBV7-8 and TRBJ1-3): GAGVSQSPRYKVAKRGQDVALRCDPISGHVSLFWYQQALGQGPEFLTYFQNEAQLDKSGLPSDRFFAERPEGSVSTLKIQRTQQEDSAVYLCASTDGSSGNTIYFGEGSWLTVV.

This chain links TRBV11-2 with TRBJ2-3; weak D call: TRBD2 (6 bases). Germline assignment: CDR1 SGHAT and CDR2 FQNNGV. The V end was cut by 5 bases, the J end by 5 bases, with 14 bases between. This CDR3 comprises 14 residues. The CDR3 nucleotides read TGTGCCAGCAGCGGGGGACTTTGGGGAGATACGCAGTATTTT. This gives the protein CASSGGLWGDTQYF.

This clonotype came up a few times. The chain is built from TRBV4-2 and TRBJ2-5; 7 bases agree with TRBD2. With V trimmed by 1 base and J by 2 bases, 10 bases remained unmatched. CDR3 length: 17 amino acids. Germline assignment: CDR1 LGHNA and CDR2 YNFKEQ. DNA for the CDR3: TGTGCCAGCAGCCAAGTTGGGGGGAGGGCCGGACAAGAGACCCAGTACTTC. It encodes CASSQVGGRAGQETQYF.

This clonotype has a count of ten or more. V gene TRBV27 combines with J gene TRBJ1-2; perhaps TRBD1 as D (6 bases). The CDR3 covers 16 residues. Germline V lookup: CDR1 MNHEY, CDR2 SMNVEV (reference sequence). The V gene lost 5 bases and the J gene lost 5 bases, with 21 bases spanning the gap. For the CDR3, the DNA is TGTGCCAGCAGTGCCACGACAGGTAGAGGGGTTTATGGCTACACCTTC. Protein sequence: CASSATTGRGVYGYTF.

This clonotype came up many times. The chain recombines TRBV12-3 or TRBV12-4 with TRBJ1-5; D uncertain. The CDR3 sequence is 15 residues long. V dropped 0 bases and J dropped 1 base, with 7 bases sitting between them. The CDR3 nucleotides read TGTGCCAGCAGTTTAGCAGGCGGGAGCAATCAGCCCCAGCATTTT. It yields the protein CASSLAGGSNQPQHF.

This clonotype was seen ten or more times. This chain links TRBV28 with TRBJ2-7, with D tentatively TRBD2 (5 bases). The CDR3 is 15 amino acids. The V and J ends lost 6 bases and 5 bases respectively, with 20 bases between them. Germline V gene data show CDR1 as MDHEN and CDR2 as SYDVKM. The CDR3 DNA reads TGTGCCAGCAGCAGTTCCCAGGAGGCTCGACACGAGCAGTACTTC. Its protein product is CASSSSQEARHEQYF. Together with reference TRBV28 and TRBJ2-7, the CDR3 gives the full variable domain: DVKVTQSSRYLVKRTGEKVFLECVQDMDHENMFWYRQDPGLGLRLIYFSYDVKMKEKGDIPEGYSVSREKKERFSLILESASTNQTSMYLCASSSSQEARHEQYFGPGTRLTVT.

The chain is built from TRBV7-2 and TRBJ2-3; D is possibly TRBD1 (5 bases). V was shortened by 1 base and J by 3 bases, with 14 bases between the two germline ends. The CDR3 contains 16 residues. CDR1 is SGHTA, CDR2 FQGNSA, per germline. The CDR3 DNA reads TGTGCCAGCAGCTTAGGCCCAGGGTTAGTAACAGATACGCAGTATTTT. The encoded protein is CASSLGPGLVTDTQYF.

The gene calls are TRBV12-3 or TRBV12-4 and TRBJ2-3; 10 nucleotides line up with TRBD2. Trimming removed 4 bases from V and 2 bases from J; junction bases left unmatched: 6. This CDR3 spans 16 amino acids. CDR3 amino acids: CASSSRLAGATDTQYF. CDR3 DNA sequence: TGTGCCAGCAGTTCTCGACTAGCGGGTGCCACAGATACGCAGTATTTT.

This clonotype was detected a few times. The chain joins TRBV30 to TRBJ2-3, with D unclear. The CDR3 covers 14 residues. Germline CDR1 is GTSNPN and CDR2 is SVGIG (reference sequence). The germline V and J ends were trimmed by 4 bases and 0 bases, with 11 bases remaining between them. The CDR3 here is CAWTTASSTDTQYF. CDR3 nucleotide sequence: TGTGCCTGGACAACAGCGTCTAGCACAGATACGCAGTATTTT.

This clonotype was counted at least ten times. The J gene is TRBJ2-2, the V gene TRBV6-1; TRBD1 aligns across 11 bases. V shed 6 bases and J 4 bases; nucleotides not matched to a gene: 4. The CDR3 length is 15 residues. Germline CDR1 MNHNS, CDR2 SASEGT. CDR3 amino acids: CASRSGTGGTGELFF. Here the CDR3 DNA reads TGTGCCAGCAGGTCCGGGACAGGGGGCACCGGGGAGCTGTTTTTT.

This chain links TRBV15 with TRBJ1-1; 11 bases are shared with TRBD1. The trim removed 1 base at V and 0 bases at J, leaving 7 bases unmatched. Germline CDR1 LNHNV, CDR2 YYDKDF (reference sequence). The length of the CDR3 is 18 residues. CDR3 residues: CATSRAWDRGGLNTEAFF. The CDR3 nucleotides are TGTGCCACCAGCAGAGCCTGGGACAGGGGGGGTCTGAACACTGAAGCTTTCTTT.